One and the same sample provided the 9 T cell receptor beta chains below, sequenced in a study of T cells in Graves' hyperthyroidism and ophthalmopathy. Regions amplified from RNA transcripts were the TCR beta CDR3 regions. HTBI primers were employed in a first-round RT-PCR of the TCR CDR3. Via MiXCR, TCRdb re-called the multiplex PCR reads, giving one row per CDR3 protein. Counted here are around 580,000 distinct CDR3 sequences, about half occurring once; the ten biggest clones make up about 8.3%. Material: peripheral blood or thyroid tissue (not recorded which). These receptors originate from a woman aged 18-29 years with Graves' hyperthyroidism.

CDR3 loop: CAITGEATYEQYF. CDR3 DNA: TGTGCCATCACTGGGGAGGCGACCTACGAGCAGTACTTC. The V call is TRBV10-3, the J call TRBJ2-7; tentatively, D is TRBD2 (6 bases). Per the germline V gene, CDR1 is ENHRY and CDR2 is SYGVKD. V shed 7 bases and J shed 2 bases, with 12 bases lying between them. CDR3 length equals 13 residues.

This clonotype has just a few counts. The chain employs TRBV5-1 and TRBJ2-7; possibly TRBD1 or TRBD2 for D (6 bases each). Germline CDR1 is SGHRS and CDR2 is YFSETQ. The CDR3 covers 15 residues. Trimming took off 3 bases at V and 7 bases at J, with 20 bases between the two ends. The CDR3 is CASSYSGAAYNEQYF. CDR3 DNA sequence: TGCGCCAGCAGCTATTCGGGGGCGGCCTACAATGAGCAGTACTTC.

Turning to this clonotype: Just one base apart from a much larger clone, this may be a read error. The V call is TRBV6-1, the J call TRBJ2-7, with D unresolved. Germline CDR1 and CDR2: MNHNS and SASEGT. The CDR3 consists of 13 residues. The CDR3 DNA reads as TGTGCCAGCAGTGAAAGGCATTCCTACGAGCAGTGCTTC. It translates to CASSERHSYEQCF.

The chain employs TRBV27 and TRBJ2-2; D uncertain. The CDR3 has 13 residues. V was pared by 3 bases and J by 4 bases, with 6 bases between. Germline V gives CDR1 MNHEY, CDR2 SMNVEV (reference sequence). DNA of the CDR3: TGTGCCAGCAGTTTCGCTAGCACCGGGGAGCTGTTTTTT. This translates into CASSFASTGELFF.

The CDR3: CATSDVTADTQYF. The CDR3 bases are TGTGCCACCAGTGATGTCACTGCGGATACGCAGTATTTT. The chain employs TRBV24-1 and TRBJ2-3; D is ambiguous. The CDR3 runs 13 residues. Germline CDR1 KGHDR, CDR2 SFDVKD. Deletions cut 3 bases from V and 6 bases from J, with 9 bases between.

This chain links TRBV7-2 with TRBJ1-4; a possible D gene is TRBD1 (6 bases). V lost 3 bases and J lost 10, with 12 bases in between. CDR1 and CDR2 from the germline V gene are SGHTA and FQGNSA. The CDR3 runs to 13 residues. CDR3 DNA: TGTGCCAGCAGCTTCTCGGGGGCGAGAAAACTGTTTTTT. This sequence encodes CASSFSGARKLFF. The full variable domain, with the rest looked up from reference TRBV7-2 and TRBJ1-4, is GAGVSQSPSNKVTEKGKDVELRCDPISGHTALYWYRQSLGQGLEFLIYFQGNSAPDKSGLPSDRFSAERTGGSVSTLTIQRTQQEDSAVYLCASSFSGARKLFFGSGTQLSVL.

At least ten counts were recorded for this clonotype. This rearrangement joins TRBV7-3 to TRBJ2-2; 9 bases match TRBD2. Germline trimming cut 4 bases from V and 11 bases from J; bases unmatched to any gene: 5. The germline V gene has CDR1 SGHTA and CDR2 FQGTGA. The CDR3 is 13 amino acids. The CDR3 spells CASSSPSGTELFF. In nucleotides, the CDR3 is TGTGCCAGCAGCTCCCCTAGCGGGACCGAGCTGTTTTTT.

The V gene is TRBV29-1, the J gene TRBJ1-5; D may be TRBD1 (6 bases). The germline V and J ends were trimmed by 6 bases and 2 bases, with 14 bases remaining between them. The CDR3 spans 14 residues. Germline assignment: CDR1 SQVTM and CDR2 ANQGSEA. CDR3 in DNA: TGCAGCGTAGTTGGGACAAGTGGCAATCAGCCCCAGCATTTT. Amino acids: CSVVGTSGNQPQHF. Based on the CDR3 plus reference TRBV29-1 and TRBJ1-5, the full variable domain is SAVISQKPSRDICQRGTSLTIQCQVDSQVTMMFWYRQQPGQSLTLIATANQGSEATYESGFVIDKFPISRPNLTFSTLTVSNMSPEDSSIYLCSVVGTSGNQPQHFGDGTRLSIL.

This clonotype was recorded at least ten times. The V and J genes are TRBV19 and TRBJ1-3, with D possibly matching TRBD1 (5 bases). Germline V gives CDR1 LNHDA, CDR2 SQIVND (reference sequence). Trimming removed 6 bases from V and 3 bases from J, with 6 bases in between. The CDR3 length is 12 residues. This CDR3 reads CASSRVGNTIYF. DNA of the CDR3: TGTGCCAGTAGCAGGGTTGGAAACACCATATATTTT.